These 22 T cell receptor beta chains originate from one sample sequenced in a study of T-cell reconstitution after alpha-beta-depleted transplantation in children. It was with unique molecular identifiers that the TCRbeta library was prepared. TCRdb used MiXCR to reprocess the PCR reads, holding one entry per CDR3 protein. The table records some 530,000 distinct CDR3 sequences, around an eighth of them present only once. The sequences come from PBMCs from the stem cell graft donor, collected from the stem cell graft. These receptors were obtained from a human donor who donated a stem cell graft to a child with combined immunodeficiency.

This clonotype appeared a few times. This chain joins TRBV5-6 and TRBJ1-5; 7 bases are shared with TRBD1. Trimming took 0 bases from V and 1 from J; bases not matched to a gene: 4. Germline V gene sequence: CDR1 SGHDT, CDR2 YYEEEE. The CDR3 extends over 16 amino acids. The CDR3 region is CASSLEGGGSNQPQHF. Here the CDR3 DNA reads TGTGCCAGCAGCTTGGAAGGGGGCGGGAGCAATCAGCCCCAGCATTTT.

V usage is TRBV2 and J usage is TRBJ2-4; the D is unclear. Looked up from germline, CDR1 is SNHLY and CDR2 is FYNNEI. Trimming left V 3 bases short and J 5 bases short, with 8 bases between. The CDR3 totals 13 residues. The CDR3 DNA reads as TGTGCCAGCAGTGATTCGTGGGAAAACATTCAGTACTTC. Translation: CASSDSWENIQYF.

This clonotype was counted at least ten times. This chain uses TRBV5-6 with TRBJ2-7; no firm D call. The germline V gene has CDR1 SGHDT and CDR2 YYEEEE. The CDR3 has 12 residues. Trimming took off 3 bases at V and 2 bases at J, with 6 bases between the two ends. CDR3 region: CASSSDTYEQYF. Written as DNA, the CDR3 is TGTGCCAGCAGCTCCGACACCTACGAGCAGTACTTC.

This clonotype was observed once. Mismatch with germline at one junction end may stem from a read error. The V call is TRBV3-1, the J call TRBJ2-4; no clear D gene. Germline assignment: CDR1 LGHDT and CDR2 YNNKEL (reference sequence). This CDR3 is 11 amino acids long. CDR3: CASSQGLVKNF. As DNA, the CDR3 is TGTGCCAGCAGCCAAGGTCTAGTAAAGAACTTC.

This clonotype was seen a handful of times. The chain is built from TRBV15 and TRBJ2-3; TRBD1 matches at 9 bases. Per the germline V gene, CDR1 is LNHNV and CDR2 is YYDKDF (reference sequence). The CDR3 runs 14 residues. The ends lost 3 bases at V and 4 bases at J; junction bases unmatched: 2. In DNA, the CDR3 is TGTGCCACCAGCAGGGGACAGGGAGCAGATACGCAGTATTTT. Encoded protein: CATSRGQGADTQYF.

This clonotype was seen ten or more times. The chain has TRBV5-1 and TRBJ2-3; D may be TRBD1 (5 bases). The V gene lost 4 bases and the J gene lost 2 bases, with 17 bases spanning the gap. The length of the CDR3 is 16 residues. Per germline, CDR1 SGHRS and CDR2 YFSETQ. CDR3 DNA sequence: TGCGCCAGCAGCCTCCCAAGGCAGGGCCTCACAGATACGCAGTATTTT. Translating it yields CASSLPRQGLTDTQYF. Based on the CDR3 plus reference TRBV5-1 and TRBJ2-3, the full variable domain is KAGVTQTPRYLIKTRGQQVTLSCSPISGHRSVSWYQQTPGQGLQFLFEYFSETQRNKGNFPGRFSGRQFSNSRSEMNVSTLELGDSALYLCASSLPRQGLTDTQYFGPGTRLTVL.

This clonotype showed up just a few times. The chain is built from TRBV12-3 or TRBV12-4 and TRBJ2-5; D gene ambiguous. V lost 5 bases and J 1 base, leaving 14 bases between the germline ends. The CDR3 covers 15 residues. CDR3 nucleotides: TGTGCCAGCAGTCCACGCCGGATCCCCCAAGAGACCCAGTACTTC. Translating it yields CASSPRRIPQETQYF.

This clonotype was observed at least ten times. The rearrangement joins TRBV28 to TRBJ2-1, with 8 bases matching TRBD2. The J segment lost 7 bases and the V segment lost 5 bases, leaving 13 bases of the junction unmatched. Germline assignment: CDR1 MDHEN and CDR2 SYDVKM. The CDR3 runs 16 residues. CDR3 in DNA: TGTGCCAGCAGTCCCCCCGGGGGGGCGGGGGCTAATGAGCAGTTCTTC. Its protein is CASSPPGGAGANEQFF.

The chain uses TRBV4-1 and TRBJ1-2; tentatively, D is TRBD1 (5 bases). Trimming took off 0 bases at V and 4 bases at J, with 12 bases between the two ends. This CDR3 has 15 residues. Germline V gene data show CDR1 as MGHRA and CDR2 as YSYEKL. CDR3 coding DNA: TGCGCCAGCAGCCAAGATGCCCGGGACGGCTATGGCTACACCTTC. Translating it yields CASSQDARDGYGYTF.

This clonotype was seen a few times. The chain uses TRBV18 and TRBJ1-2, with a weak D call TRBD1 (5 bases). The CDR3 has 12 residues. Between the trimmed V and J ends, which lost 1 base and 8 bases, there was a span of 8 bases. CDR1 and CDR2 from the germline V gene are KGHSH and LQKENI. The CDR3 is CASSPRGEGYTF. CDR3 DNA sequence: TGTGCCAGCTCACCACGGGGGGAAGGCTACACCTTC. Complete variable domain (other parts from reference TRBV18 and TRBJ1-2): NAGVMQNPRHLVRRRGQEARLRCSPMKGHSHVYWYRQLPEEGLKFMVYLQKENIIDESGMPKERFSAEFPKEGPSILRIQQVVRGDSAAYFCASSPRGEGYTFGSGTRLTVV.

The V call is TRBV2, the J call TRBJ2-2; 9 bases are a match to TRBD2. The CDR3 runs to 14 residues. Per germline, CDR1 SNHLY and CDR2 FYNNEI. With V trimmed by 8 bases and J by 9 bases, 10 bases remained unmatched. The CDR3 nucleotides read TGTGCCAGCGGCGGCGGGGGGGCCCTCCGGGAGCTGTTTTTT. Translated: CASGGGGALRELFF.

This clonotype came up many times. This chain connects TRBV29-1 to TRBJ1-5, with 10 bases that match TRBD1. CDR3 length: 13 residues. The germline V gene encodes CDR1 SQVTM and CDR2 ANQGSEA. V lost 6 bases to trimming and J lost 2 bases; unmatched junction nucleotides: 1. The CDR3 nucleotides are TGCAGCGTGGGGACAGGGGGCAATCAGCCCCAGCATTTT. It is translated as CSVGTGGNQPQHF.

This clonotype was recorded many times. The CDR3 here is CASRSSGRAHYEQYF. CDR3 bases: TGTGCCAGCAGGTCTAGCGGGAGAGCGCATTACGAGCAGTACTTC. This chain joins TRBV12-3 or TRBV12-4 and TRBJ2-7; the match to TRBD2 covers 10 bases. The trim removed 6 bases at V and 4 bases at J, leaving 9 bases unmatched. The CDR3 is made up of 15 amino acids.

The chain uses TRBV27 and TRBJ1-2; D gene unclear. The V end lost 0 bases, the J end lost 10 bases, and 27 bases lay between the germline ends. The length of the CDR3 is 18 residues. Germline lookup yields CDR1 MNHEY and CDR2 SMNVEV (reference sequence). CDR3: CASSLSGPPWQAGRDYTF. As DNA, the CDR3 is TGTGCCAGCAGTTTATCGGGCCCGCCGTGGCAGGCAGGTCGGGACTACACCTTC.

This clonotype occurred a few times. The V gene is TRBV6-2 or TRBV6-3, the J gene TRBJ2-2; D ambiguous. The CDR3 runs to 15 residues. The germline V and J ends were trimmed by 6 bases and 4 bases, with 15 bases remaining between them. Germline lookup yields CDR1 MNHEY and CDR2 SVGEGT. The CDR3 is CASRIRVGFTGELFF. DNA for the CDR3: TGTGCCAGCAGGATCCGGGTGGGGTTCACCGGGGAGCTGTTTTTT.

V usage is TRBV7-8 and J usage is TRBJ2-3; D ambiguous. In germline, CDR1 is SGHVS, CDR2 FQNEAQ. The CDR3 has 15 residues. The V end lost 2 bases, the J end lost 1 base, and 10 bases lay between the germline ends. The CDR3 here is CASSLLPRGTDTQYF. Written as DNA, the CDR3 is TGTGCCAGCAGCTTATTACCTAGGGGCACAGATACGCAGTATTTT.

This chain joins TRBV7-9 and TRBJ1-3; unclear D gene. The CDR3 has 15 residues. V was shortened by 6 bases and J by 2 bases, with 14 bases between the two germline ends. CDR1 SEHNR and CDR2 FQNEAQ come from the germline V gene (reference sequence). Here the CDR3 reads CASRTMGNAGNTIYF. CDR3 sequence (DNA): TGTGCCAGCAGAACAATGGGCAATGCTGGAAACACCATATATTTT.

This rearrangement joins TRBV5-1 to TRBJ1-5; D remains unclear. V lost 0 bases to trimming and J lost 0 bases, with 7 bases between them. CDR1 and CDR2 (germline): SGHRS, YFSETQ. The CDR3 is 15 residues long. CDR3 amino acids: CASSLGQDSNQPQHF. The CDR3 bases are TGCGCCAGCAGCTTGGGGCAGGATAGCAATCAGCCCCAGCATTTT.

V and J are TRBV6-1 and TRBJ2-5; TRBD2 might be the D (5 bases). The CDR3 is 15 residues long. The V end lost 6 bases, the J end lost 5 bases, and 19 bases lay between the germline ends. Germline CDR1 MNHNS, CDR2 SASEGT. CDR3 nucleotides: TGTGCCAGCAGCACCCCGCGCAGGTCGGGGGAGACCCAGTACTTC. Amino acids: CASSTPRRSGETQYF.

This chain uses TRBV12-3 or TRBV12-4 with TRBJ2-7, with 7 nucleotides matching TRBD2. V lost 3 bases and J lost 2; bases outside the gene matches: 4. The CDR3 loop spans 14 amino acids. The CDR3 spells CASSFGLAAYEQYF. The CDR3 coding sequence is TGTGCCAGCAGTTTTGGTCTAGCGGCCTACGAGCAGTACTTC.

This clonotype was counted between two and nine times. The V call is TRBV7-2, the J call TRBJ2-5; 7 bases line up with TRBD2. After removal of 5 bases from V and 1 base from J, the junction contained 7 bases not matched to a gene. The germline gives CDR1 SGHTA, CDR2 FQGNSA. The CDR3 spans 15 residues. The CDR3 is CASSRRDYTQETQYF. In DNA, the CDR3 is TGTGCCAGCAGCCGCCGGGACTACACCCAAGAGACCCAGTACTTC.

This clonotype was seen more than once but under ten times. The gene calls are TRBV4-3 and TRBJ1-2, with a tentative D call TRBD1 (6 bases). The V and J ends lost 3 bases and 7 bases respectively, with 15 bases between them. Per the germline V gene, CDR1 is LGHNA and CDR2 is YSLEER. The CDR3 has 14 amino acids. CDR3 in DNA: TGCGCCAGCAGCCAGAACCAGGGGTTTGGTGGCTACACCTTC. This encodes CASSQNQGFGGYTF.